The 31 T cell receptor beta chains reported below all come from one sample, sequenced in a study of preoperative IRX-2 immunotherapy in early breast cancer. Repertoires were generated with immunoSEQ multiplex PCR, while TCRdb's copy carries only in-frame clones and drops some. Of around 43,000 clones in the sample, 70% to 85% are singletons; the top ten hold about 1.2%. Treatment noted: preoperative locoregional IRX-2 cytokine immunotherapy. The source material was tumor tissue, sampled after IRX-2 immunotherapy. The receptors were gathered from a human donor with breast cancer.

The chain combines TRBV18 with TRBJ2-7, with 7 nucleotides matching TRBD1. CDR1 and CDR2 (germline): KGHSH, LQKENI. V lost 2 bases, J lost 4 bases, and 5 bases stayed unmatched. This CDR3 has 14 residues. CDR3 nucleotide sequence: TGTGCCAGCTCACCAATGGGACAGAGATACGAGCAGTACTTC. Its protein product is CASSPMGQRYEQYF.

CDR3 in DNA: TGCGCCAGCAGCCAAGATTTGGACAGGCAACCTATCAGGCATTTT. It codes for CASSQDLDRQPIRHF. The V and J genes are TRBV1 and TRBJ1-5; the table assigns TRBD1, which was not confirmed against the DNA. TRBV1 is an annotated pseudogene. The CDR3 is made up of 15 amino acids.

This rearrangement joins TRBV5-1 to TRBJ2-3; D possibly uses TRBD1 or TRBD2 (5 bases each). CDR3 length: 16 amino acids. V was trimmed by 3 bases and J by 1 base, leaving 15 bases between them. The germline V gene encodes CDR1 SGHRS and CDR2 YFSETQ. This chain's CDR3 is CASSWGLVGGTDTQYF. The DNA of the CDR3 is TGCGCCAGCAGCTGGGGCCTAGTGGGGGGCACAGATACGCAGTATTTT. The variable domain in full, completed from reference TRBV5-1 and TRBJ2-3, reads KAGVTQTPRYLIKTRGQQVTLSCSPISGHRSVSWYQQTPGQGLQFLFEYFSETQRNKGNFPGRFSGRQFSNSRSEMNVSTLELGDSALYLCASSWGLVGGTDTQYFGPGTRLTVL.

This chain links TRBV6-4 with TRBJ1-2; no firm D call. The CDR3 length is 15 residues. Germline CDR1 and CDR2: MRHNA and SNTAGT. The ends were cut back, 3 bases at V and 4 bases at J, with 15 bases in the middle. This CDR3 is CASSESRAWIYGYTF. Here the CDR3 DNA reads TGTGCCAGCAGTGAAAGCCGGGCTTGGATCTATGGCTACACCTTC.

The CDR3 DNA follows: TGCGCCAGCAGCTTGATGGGGGGCACGGGCACCGGGGAGCTGTTTTTT. Protein sequence: CASSLMGGTGTGELFF. The chain joins TRBV5-1 to TRBJ2-2, with D perhaps assigned TRBD1 or TRBD2 (6 bases each). Germline V lookup: CDR1 SGHRS, CDR2 YFSETQ. CDR3 length equals 16 residues. V shed 1 base and J shed 4 bases, with 14 bases lying between them.

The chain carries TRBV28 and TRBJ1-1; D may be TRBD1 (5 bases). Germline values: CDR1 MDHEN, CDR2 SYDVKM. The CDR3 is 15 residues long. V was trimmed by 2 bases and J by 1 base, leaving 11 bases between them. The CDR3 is CASSLANRRNTEAFF. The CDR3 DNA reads TGTGCCAGCAGTTTAGCTAACAGGAGGAACACTGAAGCTTTCTTT. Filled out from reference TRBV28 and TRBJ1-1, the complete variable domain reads DVKVTQSSRYLVKRTGEKVFLECVQDMDHENMFWYRQDPGLGLRLIYFSYDVKMKEKGDIPEGYSVSREKKERFSLILESASTNQTSMYLCASSLANRRNTEAFFGQGTRLTVV.

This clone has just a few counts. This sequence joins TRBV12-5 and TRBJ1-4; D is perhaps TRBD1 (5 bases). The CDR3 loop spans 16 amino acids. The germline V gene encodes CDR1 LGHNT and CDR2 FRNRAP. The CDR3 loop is CASTAEGLSTNEKLFF. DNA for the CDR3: TGTGCCAGCACAGCGGAGGGGTTGTCAACTAATGAAAAACTGTTTTTT.

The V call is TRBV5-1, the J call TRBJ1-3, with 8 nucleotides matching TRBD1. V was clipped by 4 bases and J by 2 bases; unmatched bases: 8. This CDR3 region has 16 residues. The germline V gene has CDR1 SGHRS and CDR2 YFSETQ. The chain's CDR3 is CASSQGGQVTGNTIYF. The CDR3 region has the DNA TGCGCCAGCAGCCAGGGGGGACAGGTCACTGGAAACACCATATATTTT. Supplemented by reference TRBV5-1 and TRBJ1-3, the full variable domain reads KAGVTQTPRYLIKTRGQQVTLSCSPISGHRSVSWYQQTPGQGLQFLFEYFSETQRNKGNFPGRFSGRQFSNSRSEMNVSTLELGDSALYLCASSQGGQVTGNTIYFGEGSWLTVV.

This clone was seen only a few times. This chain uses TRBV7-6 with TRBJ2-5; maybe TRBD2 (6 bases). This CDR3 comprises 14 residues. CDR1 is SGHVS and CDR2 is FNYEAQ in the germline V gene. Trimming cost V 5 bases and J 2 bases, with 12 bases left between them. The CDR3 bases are TGTGCCAGCAGCATCTCCGGGAGACAAGAGACCCAGTACTTC. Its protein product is CASSISGRQETQYF.

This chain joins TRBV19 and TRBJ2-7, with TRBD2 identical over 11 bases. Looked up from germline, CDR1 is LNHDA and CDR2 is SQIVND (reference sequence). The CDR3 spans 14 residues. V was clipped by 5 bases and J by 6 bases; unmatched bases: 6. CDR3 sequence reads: CASSLAGGGVEQYF. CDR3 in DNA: TGTGCCAGTAGTCTAGCGGGAGGAGGGGTCGAGCAGTACTTC.

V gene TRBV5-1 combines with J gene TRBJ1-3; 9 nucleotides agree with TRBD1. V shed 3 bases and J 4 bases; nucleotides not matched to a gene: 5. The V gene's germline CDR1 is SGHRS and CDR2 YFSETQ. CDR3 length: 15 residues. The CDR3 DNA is TGCGCCAGCAGCTCGGGAGGGACAGGGGGAAACACCATATATTTT. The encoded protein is CASSSGGTGGNTIYF. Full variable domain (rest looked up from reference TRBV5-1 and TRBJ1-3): KAGVTQTPRYLIKTRGQQVTLSCSPISGHRSVSWYQQTPGQGLQFLFEYFSETQRNKGNFPGRFSGRQFSNSRSEMNVSTLELGDSALYLCASSSGGTGGNTIYFGEGSWLTVV.

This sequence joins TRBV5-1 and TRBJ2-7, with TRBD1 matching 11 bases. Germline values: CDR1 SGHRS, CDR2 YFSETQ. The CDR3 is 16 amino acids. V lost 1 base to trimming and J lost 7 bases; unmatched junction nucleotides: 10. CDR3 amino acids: CASSLSTGQGVYEQYF. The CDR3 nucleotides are TGCGCCAGCAGCTTGTCAACGGGACAGGGGGTTTATGAGCAGTACTTC.

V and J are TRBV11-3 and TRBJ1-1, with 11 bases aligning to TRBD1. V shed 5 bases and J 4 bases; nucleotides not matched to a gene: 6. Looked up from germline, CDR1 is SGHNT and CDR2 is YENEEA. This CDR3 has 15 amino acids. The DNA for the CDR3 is TGTGCCAGCAGCCAGTCCGGGACAGGGGGCACTGAAGCTTTCTTT. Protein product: CASSQSGTGGTEAFF.

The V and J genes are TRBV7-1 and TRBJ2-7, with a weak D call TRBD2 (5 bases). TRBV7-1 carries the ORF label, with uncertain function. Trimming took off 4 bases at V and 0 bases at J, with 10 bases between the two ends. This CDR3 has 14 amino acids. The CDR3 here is CASSLSRDSYEQYF. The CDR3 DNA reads TGTGCCAGCAGCTTGAGCCGGGACTCCTACGAGCAGTACTTC.

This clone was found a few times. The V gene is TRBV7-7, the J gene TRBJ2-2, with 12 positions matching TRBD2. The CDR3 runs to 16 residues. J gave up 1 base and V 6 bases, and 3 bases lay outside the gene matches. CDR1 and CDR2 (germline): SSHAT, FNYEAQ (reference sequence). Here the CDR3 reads CASSRGLAGNTGELFF. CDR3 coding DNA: TGTGCCAGCAGTAGGGGACTAGCGGGGAACACCGGGGAGCTGTTTTTT. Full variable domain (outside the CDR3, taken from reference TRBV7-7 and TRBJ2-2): GAGVSQSPRYKVTKRGQDVTLRCDPISSHATLYWYQQALGQGPEFLTYFNYEAQPDKSGLPSDRFSAERPEGSISTLTIQRTEQRDSAMYRCASSRGLAGNTGELFFGEGSRLTVL.

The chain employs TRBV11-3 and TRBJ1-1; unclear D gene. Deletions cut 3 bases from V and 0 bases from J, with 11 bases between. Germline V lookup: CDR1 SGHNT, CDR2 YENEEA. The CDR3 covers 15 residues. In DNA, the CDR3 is TGTGCCAGCAGCTTGGGTAACAGATTGAACACTGAAGCTTTCTTT. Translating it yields CASSLGNRLNTEAFF.

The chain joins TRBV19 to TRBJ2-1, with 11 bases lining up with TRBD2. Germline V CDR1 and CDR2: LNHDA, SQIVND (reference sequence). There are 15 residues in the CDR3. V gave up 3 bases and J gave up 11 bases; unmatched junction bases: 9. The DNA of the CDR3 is TGTGCCAGTAGTATGAGGCTAGCGGGGGGTGGACAGCAGTTCTTC. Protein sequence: CASSMRLAGGGQQFF.

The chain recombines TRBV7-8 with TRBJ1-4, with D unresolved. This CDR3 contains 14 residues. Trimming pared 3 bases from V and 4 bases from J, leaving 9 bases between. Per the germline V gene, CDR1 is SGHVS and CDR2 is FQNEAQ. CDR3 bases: TGTGCCAGCAGCTTCGTCGCGGGTAATGAAAAACTGTTTTTT. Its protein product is CASSFVAGNEKLFF.

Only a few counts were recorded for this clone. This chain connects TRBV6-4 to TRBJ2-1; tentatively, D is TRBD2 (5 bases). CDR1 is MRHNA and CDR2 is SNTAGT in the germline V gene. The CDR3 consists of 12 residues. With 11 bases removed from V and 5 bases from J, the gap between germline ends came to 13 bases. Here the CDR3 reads CAASRGNNEQFF. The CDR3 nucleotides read TGTGCCGCGTCCCGAGGGAACAATGAGCAGTTCTTC.

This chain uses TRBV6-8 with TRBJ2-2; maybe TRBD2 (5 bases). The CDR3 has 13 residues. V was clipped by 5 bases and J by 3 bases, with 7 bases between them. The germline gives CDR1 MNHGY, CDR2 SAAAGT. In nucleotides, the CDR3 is TGTGCCAGCAGTCGGCGGGACACCGGGGAGCTGTTTTTT. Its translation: CASSRRDTGELFF.

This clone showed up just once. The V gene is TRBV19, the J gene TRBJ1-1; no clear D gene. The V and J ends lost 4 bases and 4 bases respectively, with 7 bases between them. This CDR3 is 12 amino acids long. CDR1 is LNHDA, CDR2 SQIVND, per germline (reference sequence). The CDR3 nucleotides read TGTGCCAGTAGTAGGACGGCCACTGAAGCTTTCTTT. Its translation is CASSRTATEAFF.

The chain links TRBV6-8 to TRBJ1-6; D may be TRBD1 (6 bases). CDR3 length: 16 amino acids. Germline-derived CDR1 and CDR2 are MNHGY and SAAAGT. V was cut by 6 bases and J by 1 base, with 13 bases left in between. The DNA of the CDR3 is TGTGCCAGCAGCACTAAACAGGGATCCTATAATTCACCCCTCCACTTT. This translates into CASSTKQGSYNSPLHF.

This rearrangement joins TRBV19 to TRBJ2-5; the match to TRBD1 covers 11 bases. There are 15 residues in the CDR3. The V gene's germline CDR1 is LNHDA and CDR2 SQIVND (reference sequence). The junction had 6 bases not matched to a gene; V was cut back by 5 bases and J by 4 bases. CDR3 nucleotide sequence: TGTGCCAGTAGTCTGGGACAGGGGGTAGGAGAGACCCAGTACTTC. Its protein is CASSLGQGVGETQYF.

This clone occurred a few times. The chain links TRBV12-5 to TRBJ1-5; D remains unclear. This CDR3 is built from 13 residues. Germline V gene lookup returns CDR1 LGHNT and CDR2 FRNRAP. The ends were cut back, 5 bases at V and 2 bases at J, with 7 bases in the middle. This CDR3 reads CASGLAGNQPQHF. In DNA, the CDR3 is TGTGCTAGTGGTCTCGCGGGCAATCAGCCCCAGCATTTT.

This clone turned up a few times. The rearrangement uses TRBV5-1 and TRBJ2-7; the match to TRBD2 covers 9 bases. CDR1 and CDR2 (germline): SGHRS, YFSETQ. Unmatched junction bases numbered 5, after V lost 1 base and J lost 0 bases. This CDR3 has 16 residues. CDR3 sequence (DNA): TGCGCCAGCAGCTTGACCCTAGCGGGAAACTCCTACGAGCAGTACTTC. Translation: CASSLTLAGNSYEQYF.

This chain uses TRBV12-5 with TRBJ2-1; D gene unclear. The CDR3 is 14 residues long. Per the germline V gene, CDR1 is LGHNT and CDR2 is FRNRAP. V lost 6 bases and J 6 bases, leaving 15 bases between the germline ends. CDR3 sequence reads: CASGPGPIPNEQFF. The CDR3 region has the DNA TGTGCTAGTGGCCCCGGTCCTATCCCCAATGAGCAGTTCTTC.

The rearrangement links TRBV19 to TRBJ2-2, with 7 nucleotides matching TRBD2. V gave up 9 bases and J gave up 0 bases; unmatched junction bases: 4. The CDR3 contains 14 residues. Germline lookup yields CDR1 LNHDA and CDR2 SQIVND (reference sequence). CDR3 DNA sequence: TGTGCCAGCAGGGACTACGCGAACACCGGGGAGCTGTTTTTT. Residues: CASRDYANTGELFF.

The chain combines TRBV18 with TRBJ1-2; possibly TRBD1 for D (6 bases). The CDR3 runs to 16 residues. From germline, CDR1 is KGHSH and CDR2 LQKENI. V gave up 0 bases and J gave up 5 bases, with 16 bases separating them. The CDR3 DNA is TGTGCCAGCTCACCACCTTTAACAGGGAGAGGGTATGGCTACACCTTC. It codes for CASSPPLTGRGYGYTF.

Written as DNA, the CDR3 is TGTGCCAGCAGCTTGCTAGCGGGAGCGGCCGGGGAGCTGTTTTTT. Translated, it gives CASSLLAGAAGELFF. V gene TRBV11-3 combines with J gene TRBJ2-2, with 10 bases aligning to TRBD2. The V segment lost 3 bases and the J segment 6 bases; nucleotides outside the gene matches: 4. CDR1 SGHNT and CDR2 YENEEA come from the germline V gene. The CDR3 loop spans 15 amino acids.

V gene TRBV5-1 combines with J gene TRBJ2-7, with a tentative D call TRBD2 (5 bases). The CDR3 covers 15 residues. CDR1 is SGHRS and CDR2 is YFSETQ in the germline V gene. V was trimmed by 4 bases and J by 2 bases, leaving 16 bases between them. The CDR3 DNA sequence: TGCGCCAGCAGCCCACTACGGGGTATCGCCTACGAGCAGTACTTC. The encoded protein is CASSPLRGIAYEQYF.

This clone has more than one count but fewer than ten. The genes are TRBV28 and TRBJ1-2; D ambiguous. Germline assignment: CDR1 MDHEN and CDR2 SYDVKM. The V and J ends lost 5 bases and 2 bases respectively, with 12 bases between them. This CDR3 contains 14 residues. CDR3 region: CASSRTGGNYGYTF. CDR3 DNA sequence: TGTGCCAGCAGTCGGACCGGAGGAAACTATGGCTACACCTTC.